This T cell receptor (beta chain) was retrieved from a study of neurological immune-mediated disorders. Germline V lookup: CDR1 SGHRS, CDR2 YFSETQ. V lost 0 bases and J 3 bases, leaving 15 bases between the germline ends. This CDR3 has 17 residues. Study-wide results and caveats: There were no CDR3 amino acid sequences shared by expanded clones across subjects, a result suggesting private repertoires in all groups. HTLV-1-associated myelopathy showed the most TCR clonal expansion; multiple sclerosis the least, below healthy controls.

A 10-nucleotide random UMI tagged transcripts in template-switch 5'RACE cDNA synthesis. From 15-18 subjects, every sequencing run obtained over 180 million TCR-beta sequences. TCRdb processed the 5' RACE reads anew with MiXCR; each CDR3 protein has one entry. The sample lists under 20,000 distinct CDR3 sequences, over 25% occurring once. About this clonotype: The antigen is unknown.

The sample was PBMCs. This rearrangement joins TRBV5-1 to TRBJ1-4; possible D gene TRBD1, 6 bases. This clonotype originated in a man between 45 and 60 years old with HTLV-1-associated myelopathy (HAM/TSP). CDR3 loop: CASSLGTALSANEKLFF. DNA for the CDR3: TGCGCCAGCAGCTTGGGGACAGCCTTATCTGCTAATGAAAAACTGTTTTTT.